Described below is a single T cell receptor (beta chain) sequence and its context. Germline V CDR1 and CDR2: KGHSH, LQKENI. V was shortened by 1 base and J by 2 bases, with 8 bases between the two germline ends. The CDR3 runs 14 residues. Per the original methods: Quantification of nucleated cells was approximated via reference gene primer amplification. TCRdb's copy holds only in-frame clones and misses some; the assay was immunoSEQ multiplex PCR. The V and J calls and clone size come from that table; D and trimming were worked out from the DNA. Altogether roughly 220,000 clones are present, about 85% being singletons, with the ten largest covering roughly 2.8%. These data are taken from a study of blood T cell repertoires in COVID-19. About the study: Sites in the United States, Italy and Spain provided acute and convalescent COVID-19 samples. In each case, the material was cDNA or gDNA derived from T cells, B-cell-depleted T cells, or PBMCs.

The J gene is TRBJ1-2, the V gene TRBV18; D remains ambiguous. The sequenced sample was peripheral blood. The sequence was collected from a man between 45 and 60 years old who had recovered from COVID-19. The CDR3 region has the DNA TGTGCCAGCTCACCACTCGACTTGAACTATGGCTACACCTTC. Amino acid sequence: CASSPLDLNYGYTF.